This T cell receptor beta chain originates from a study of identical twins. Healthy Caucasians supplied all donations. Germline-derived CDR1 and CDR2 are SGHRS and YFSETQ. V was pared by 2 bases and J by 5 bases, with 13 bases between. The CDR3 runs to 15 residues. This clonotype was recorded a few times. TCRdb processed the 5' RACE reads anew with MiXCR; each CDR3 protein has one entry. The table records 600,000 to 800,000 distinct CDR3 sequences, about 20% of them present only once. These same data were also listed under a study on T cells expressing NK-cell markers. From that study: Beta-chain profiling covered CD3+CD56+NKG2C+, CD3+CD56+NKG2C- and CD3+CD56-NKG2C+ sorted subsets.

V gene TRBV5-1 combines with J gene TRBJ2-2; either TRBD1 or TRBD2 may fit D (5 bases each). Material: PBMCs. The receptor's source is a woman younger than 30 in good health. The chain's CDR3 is CASSLQPGQTGELFF. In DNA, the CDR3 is TGCGCCAGCAGCTTACAGCCGGGGCAAACCGGGGAGCTGTTTTTT.